Reported below is one TCR beta chain. Its target antigen remains unknown. The sample holds no much larger clone one base away, and base qualities are not on file. The record originates from a study of T cells in tuberculosis (dated by TCRdb to between 2018 and 2020). Broadly, across the study: The study combined CD1B tetramers and high-throughput TCR immunosequencing to characterize T cells specific for the mycobacterial lipid antigen glucose monomycolate (GMM). IGRA-negative adolescents, IGRA-positive adolescents with latent tuberculosis and adults with active tuberculosis, around 9 per group, were compared in a South African clinical cohort. PBMC from active tuberculosis patients were archived either before standard anti-tuberculosis treatment began or within 7 days of the start of that treatment. Broad study findings and their caveats: Smaller mean NN-distances to GMM-specific TCRs were observed in active tuberculosis TCR-alpha repertoires than in IGRA-negative controls, suggesting clonal expansion of GMM-specific TCRs. Clinical samples were selected based on the availability of cryopreserved specimens, with adults included as active tuberculosis cases and adolescents included as controls. A classifier using the diverse GMM-specific repertoire reached approximately 90% accuracy (AUROC around 0.9), compared with approximately 70% accuracy using GEM motif frequencies. Smaller NN-distances were partly driven by shorter CDR3-alpha lengths in active tuberculosis patients, and statistical significance was not reached for the TCR-beta difference.

TCR libraries were generated with the immunoSEQ multiplex PCR assay, using TCR-beta and/or TCR-alpha/delta assays for each sample. The amplified TCR libraries were sequenced on the Illumina high-throughput platform. The paper's data handling went like this. Clustering and dimensionality reduction were performed using pairwise TCRdist distances among GMM-specific receptors from ex vivo sorted or in vitro expanded T cells. Each clinical repertoire received a mean NN-distance score, defined as the average TCRdist to the nearest 10% of tetramer-positive reference sequences. To compute GEM TCR motif frequency, the fraction of unique TCRs matching known GEM sequences by V/J usage and CDR3 length was calculated. Active tuberculosis was classified by linear discriminant analysis with leave-one-out cross-validation, implemented in scikit-learn. Drawn from immuneACCESS, this table holds only the in-frame rearrangements with V and J called that TCRdb kept. Clones are partly lost; checked studies trace under half to an unresolved V gene and leave the rest unexplained. V and J calls plus clone size are reproduced from that table; the DNA served to infer D and trimming. In this sample the table shows roughly 34,000 clones, roughly nine tenths of which occur a single time. The ten largest account for almost 5.5% of the sample.

Germline trimming: 5 bases from V, 0 bases from J; junction bases outside gene matches: 3. From a lookup of the germline V gene, CDR1 and CDR2 are MNHEY and SVGAGI. The CDR3 covers 14 residues, taking in both the cysteine and the phenylalanine. The sequence is cut down to CDR3 DNA, 42 bases in frame from base 1. The label giving this sample's time point can be read as: new active TB diagnosis, blood taken before or within 7 days of starting treatment. The patients with active tuberculosis were newly diagnosed, HIV-seronegative South African adults aged 18 years or older. Confirmation of active tuberculosis was based on positive sputum smear microscopy and/or a positive M. tuberculosis culture. Immunosequencing of unsorted cryopreserved PBMC covered, on average, around 97,000 T cells per clinical donor.

The sample was PBMCs, taken at tuberculosis diagnosis. The V and J segments used are TRBV6-5 and TRBJ1-1; a stretch of 7 junction bases matches TRBD1. The receptor comes from an adult with tuberculosis. The CDR3 sequence is CASSTTGMNTEAFF. The DNA is as follows: TGTGCCAGCAGTACGACAGGGATGAACACTGAAGCTTTCTTT.